The present TCR beta chain was sequenced within a study of shared clonotypes between healthy human individuals. The CDR3 length is 15 residues. Germline V CDR1 and CDR2: MDHEN, SYDVKM. Trimming stripped 7 bases from V and 5 bases from J, with 20 bases between. Sequencing used immunoSEQ multiplex PCR; TCRdb keeps in-frame clones, though not all of them. The sample contains 2 million to 3 million clones, more than 90% of which appear only once. Sequences were obtained from naive CD4+ T cells sorted from blood. Subset: CD45RA+ positively selected. The chain employs TRBV28 and TRBJ2-5; possible D gene TRBD2, 7 bases. The sequence was collected from a man between 18 and 35 years old in good health. CDR3 protein: CASTSGGGGMETQYF. DNA for the CDR3: TGTGCCAGCACCTCCGGGGGAGGGGGGATGGAGACCCAGTACTTC. Based on the CDR3 plus reference TRBV28 and TRBJ2-5, the full variable domain is DVKVTQSSRYLVKRTGEKVFLECVQDMDHENMFWYRQDPGLGLRLIYFSYDVKMKEKGDIPEGYSVSREKKERFSLILESASTNQTSMYLCASTSGGGGMETQYFGPGTRLLVL.